This TCR beta chain was captured by sequencing in a study of immune cell composition in non-small cell lung cancer. The study, taken as a whole, reports: Dominant in vivo tumour-associated clones were not shown to share tumour-reactive sequences. Squamous lung tumours showed higher top 10 clone scores and clonality than adenocarcinomas. Squamous carcinomas (roughly 80%) more often had tumour-associated clones >0.5% than adenocarcinomas (around 33%).

Clones were read by immunoSEQ multiplex PCR, and TCRdb kept only the in-frame ones, dropping some. The data hold approximately 8,000 clones, with around 82% observed a single time. Trimming stripped 6 bases from V and 2 bases from J, with 11 bases between. CDR1 and CDR2 (germline): MNHNS, SASEGT. This CDR3 region has 14 residues. In regard to this clone: Antigen unknown.

The clonotype comes from a human donor with non-small cell lung cancer. The genes are TRBV6-1 and TRBJ1-3; the D gene is possibly TRBD1 (6 bases). Sequenced sample: lung tumor tissue. Here the CDR3 DNA reads TGTGCCAGCAGACCAGGGGATACTGGAAACACCATATATTTT. Amino acid sequence: CASRPGDTGNTIYF.